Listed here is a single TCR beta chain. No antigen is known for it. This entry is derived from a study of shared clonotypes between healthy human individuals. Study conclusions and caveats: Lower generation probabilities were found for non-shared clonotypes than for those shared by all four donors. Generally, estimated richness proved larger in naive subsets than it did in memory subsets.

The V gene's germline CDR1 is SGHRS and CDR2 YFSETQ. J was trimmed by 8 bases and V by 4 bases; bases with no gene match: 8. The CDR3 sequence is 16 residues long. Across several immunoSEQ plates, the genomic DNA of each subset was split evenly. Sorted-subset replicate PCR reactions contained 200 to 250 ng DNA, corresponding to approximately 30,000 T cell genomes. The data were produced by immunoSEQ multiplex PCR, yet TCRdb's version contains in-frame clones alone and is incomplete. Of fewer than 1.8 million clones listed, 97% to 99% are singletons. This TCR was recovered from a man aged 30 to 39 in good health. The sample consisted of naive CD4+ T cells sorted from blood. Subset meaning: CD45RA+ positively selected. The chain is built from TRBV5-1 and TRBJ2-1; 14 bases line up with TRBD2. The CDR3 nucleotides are TGCGCCAGCAGCCCGGCCGGACTAGCGGGAGGTCATGAGCAGTTCTTC. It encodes CASSPAGLAGGHEQFF.